The clone carrying this TCR beta chain occurred once. Antigen specificity is unknown. This CDR3 has 13 amino acids. CDR1 and CDR2 (germline): LNHDA, SQIVND (reference sequence). J was trimmed by 2 bases and V by 9 bases; bases with no gene match: 4. The sample originates from a study of shared clonotypes between healthy human individuals. Turning to the study itself: Per donor, three plates held CD4 naive cells, three held CD4 memory, two held CD8 naive and one held CD8 memory.

Deep was the level used in running the assay. Data came from immunoSEQ multiplex PCR; TCRdb stores just in-frame clones and leaves some out. The sample shows millions of clones, about 94% of them seen only once. Naive CD8 populations comprised CD45RO-negative cells positively selected for CCR7, excluding terminally differentiated effector memory CD45RA+ cells. Study-wide findings and caveats: On the whole, naive subsets had larger estimated richness than memory subsets had. Among several donors, roughly 5% of naive CD4 clonotypes were found in common.

This TCR came from a man between 18 and 29 years old in good health. Sequenced input: naive CD8+ T cells sorted from blood. The chain links TRBV19 to TRBJ2-1; 7 nucleotides line up with TRBD1. The CDR3 here is CASGTETYNEQFF. CDR3 coding DNA: TGTGCCAGCGGGACAGAAACCTACAATGAGCAGTTCTTC.